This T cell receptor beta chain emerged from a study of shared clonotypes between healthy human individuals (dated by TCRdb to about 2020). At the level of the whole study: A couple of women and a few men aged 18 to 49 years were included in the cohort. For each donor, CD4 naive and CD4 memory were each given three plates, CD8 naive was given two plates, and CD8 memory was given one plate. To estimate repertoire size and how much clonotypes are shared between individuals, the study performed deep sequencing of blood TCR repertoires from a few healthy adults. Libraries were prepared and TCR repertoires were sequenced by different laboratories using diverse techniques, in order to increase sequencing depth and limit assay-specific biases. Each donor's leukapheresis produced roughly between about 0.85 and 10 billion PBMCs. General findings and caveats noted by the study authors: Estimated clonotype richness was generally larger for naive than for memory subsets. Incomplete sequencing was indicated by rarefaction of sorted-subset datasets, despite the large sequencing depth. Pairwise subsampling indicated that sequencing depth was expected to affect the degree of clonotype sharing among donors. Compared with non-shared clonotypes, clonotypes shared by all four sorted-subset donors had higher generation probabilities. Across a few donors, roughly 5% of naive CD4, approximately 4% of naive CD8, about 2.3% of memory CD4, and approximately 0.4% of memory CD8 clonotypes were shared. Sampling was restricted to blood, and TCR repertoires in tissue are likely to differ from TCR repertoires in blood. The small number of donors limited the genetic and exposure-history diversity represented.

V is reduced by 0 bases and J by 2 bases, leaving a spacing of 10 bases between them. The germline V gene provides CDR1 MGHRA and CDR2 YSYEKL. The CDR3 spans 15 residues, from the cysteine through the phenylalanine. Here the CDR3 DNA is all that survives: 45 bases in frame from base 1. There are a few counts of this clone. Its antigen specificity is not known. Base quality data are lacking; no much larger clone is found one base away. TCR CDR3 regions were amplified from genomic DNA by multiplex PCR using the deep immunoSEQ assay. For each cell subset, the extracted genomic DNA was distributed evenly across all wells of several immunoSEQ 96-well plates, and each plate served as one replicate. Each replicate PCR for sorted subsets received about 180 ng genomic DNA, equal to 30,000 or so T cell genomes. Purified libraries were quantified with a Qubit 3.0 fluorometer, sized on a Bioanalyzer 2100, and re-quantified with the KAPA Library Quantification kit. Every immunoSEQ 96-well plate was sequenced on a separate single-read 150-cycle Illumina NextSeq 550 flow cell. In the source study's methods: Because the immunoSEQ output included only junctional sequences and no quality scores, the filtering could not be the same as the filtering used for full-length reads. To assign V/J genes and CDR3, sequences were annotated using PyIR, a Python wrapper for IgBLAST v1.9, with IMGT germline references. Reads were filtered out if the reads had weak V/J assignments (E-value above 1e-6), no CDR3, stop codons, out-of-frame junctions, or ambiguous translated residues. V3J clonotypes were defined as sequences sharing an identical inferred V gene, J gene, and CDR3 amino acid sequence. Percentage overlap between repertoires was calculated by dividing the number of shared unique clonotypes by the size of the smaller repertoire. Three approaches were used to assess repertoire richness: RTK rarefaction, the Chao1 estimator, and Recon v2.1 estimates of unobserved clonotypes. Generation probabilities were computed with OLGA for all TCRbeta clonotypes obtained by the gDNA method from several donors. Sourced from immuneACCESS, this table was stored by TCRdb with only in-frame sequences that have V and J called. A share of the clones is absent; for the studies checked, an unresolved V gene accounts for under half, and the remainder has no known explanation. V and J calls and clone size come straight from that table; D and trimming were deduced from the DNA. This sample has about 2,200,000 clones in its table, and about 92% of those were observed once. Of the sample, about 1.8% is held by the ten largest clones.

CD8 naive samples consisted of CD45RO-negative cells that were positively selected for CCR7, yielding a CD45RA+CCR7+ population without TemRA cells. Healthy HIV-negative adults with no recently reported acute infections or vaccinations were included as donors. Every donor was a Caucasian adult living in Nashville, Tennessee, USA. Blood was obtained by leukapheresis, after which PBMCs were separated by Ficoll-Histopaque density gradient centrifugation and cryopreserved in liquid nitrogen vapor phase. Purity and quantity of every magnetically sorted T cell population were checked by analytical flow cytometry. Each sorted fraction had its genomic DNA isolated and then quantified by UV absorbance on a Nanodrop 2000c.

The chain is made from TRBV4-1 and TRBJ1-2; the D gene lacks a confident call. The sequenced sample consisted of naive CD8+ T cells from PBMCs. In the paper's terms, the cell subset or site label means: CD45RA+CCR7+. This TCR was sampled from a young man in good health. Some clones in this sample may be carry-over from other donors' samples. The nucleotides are TGCGCCAGCAGCCAAGAGCTGATCGGGAACTATGGCTACACCTTC. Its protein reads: CASSQELIGNYGYTF.